The next 22 T cell receptor beta chains were all read from a single sample in a study of T cells in Graves' hyperthyroidism and ophthalmopathy. There were TCR beta CDR3 regions amplified from RNA transcripts. Initially, a first-round RT-PCR of the TCR CDR3 employed the HTBI primer set. TCRdb redid the calling of the multiplex PCR reads with MiXCR, one entry per CDR3 protein. The sample has 700,000 to 850,000 distinct CDR3 sequences, roughly a third seen once; the top ten hold less than 35%. What was sequenced was blood. The source is a woman aged 40-49 years with Graves' hyperthyroidism.

Comments on this clonotype: A much bigger clone sits one base away, suggesting this may be a read error. The rearrangement joins TRBV12-3 or TRBV12-4 to TRBJ1-2; 7 positions agree with TRBD1. This CDR3 comprises 15 residues. With 5 bases clipped from V and 9 bases from J, the junction kept 15 bases outside the gene matches. This chain's CDR3 is CASSLTGRLSDSYTF. Here the CDR3 DNA reads TGTGCCAGCAGTCTGACAGGGCGCCTTTCTGATAGCTACACCTTC.

The chain joins TRBV11-2 to TRBJ2-7; unclear D gene. Trimming cost V 2 bases and J 0 bases, with 17 bases left between them. Germline lookup yields CDR1 SGHAT and CDR2 FQNNGV. This CDR3 comprises 17 residues. The DNA of the CDR3 is TGTGCCAGCAGCTTAAATCACGCACCGACGAGCTCCTACGAGCAGTACTTC. Translating gives CASSLNHAPTSSYEQYF.

A note on this clonotype: Being one base from a much bigger clone, this may be a read error. The CDR3 reads CASNAQGPGYTF. As DNA, the CDR3 is TGTGCCAGCAATGCACAGGGGCCTGGCTACACCTTC. The genes are TRBV12-3 or TRBV12-4 and TRBJ1-2; 7 bases fit TRBD1. CDR3 length: 12 amino acids. The V segment lost 7 bases and the J segment 7 bases; nucleotides outside the gene matches: 6.

V gene TRBV19 combines with J gene TRBJ2-3, with no clear D. The CDR3 consists of 14 residues. CDR1 is LNHDA and CDR2 is SQIVND in the germline V gene (reference sequence). V lost 2 bases and J 2 bases, leaving 8 bases between the germline ends. CDR3 bases: TGTGCCAGTAGTATAAAAGGGTCCACAGATACGCAGTATTTT. As protein: CASSIKGSTDTQYF.

This clonotype showed up many times. The CDR3 here is CASSPRGGTGELFF. The DNA of the CDR3 is TGTGCCAGCAGCCCCCGGGGCGGTACCGGGGAGCTGTTTTTT. This chain links TRBV7-6 with TRBJ2-2; D assignment may be TRBD1 or TRBD2 (5 bases each). There are 14 residues in the CDR3. Trimming pared 5 bases from V and 5 bases from J, leaving 12 bases between. CDR1 and CDR2 (germline): SGHVS, FNYEAQ.

The sample holds a few counts of this clonotype. The chain employs TRBV28 and TRBJ2-7, with 8 bases lining up with TRBD2. The CDR3 is 13 residues long. The V gene's germline CDR1 is MDHEN and CDR2 SYDVKM. J was trimmed by 1 base and V by 7 bases; bases with no gene match: 3. Here the CDR3 reads CASTGGVSYEQYF. The CDR3 nucleotides are TGTGCCAGCACGGGGGGGGTATCCTACGAGCAGTACTTC.

Concerning this clonotype: This CDR3 fails to terminate in the conserved phenylalanine or tryptophan, so it likely reflects a read error. The genes are TRBV6-9 and TRBJ2-5; D perhaps matches TRBD1 (6 bases). Trimming pared 6 bases from V and 2 bases from J, leaving 10 bases between. Germline values: CDR1 MNHGY, CDR2 SVAAGI. CDR3 length equals 13 residues. CDR3 protein: CASRGTPQETQYL. The CDR3 DNA sequence: TGTGCCAGCAGGGGGACACCACAAGAGACCCAGTACCTC.

This clonotype occurred many times. V usage is TRBV18 and J usage is TRBJ2-5, with D unresolved. The CDR3 length is 12 residues. Germline lookup yields CDR1 KGHSH and CDR2 LQKENI. V lost 8 bases and J lost 3, with 10 bases in between. CDR3 in DNA: TGTGCCAGCAGCCCGCTAGAAGAGACCCAGTACTTC. Residues: CASSPLEETQYF.

The genes are TRBV7-2 and TRBJ2-3, with 10 bases fitting TRBD1. From germline, CDR1 is SGHTA and CDR2 FQGNSA. J was trimmed by 8 bases and V by 3 bases; bases with no gene match: 8. The CDR3 runs 15 residues. The DNA for the CDR3 is TGTGCCAGCAGCTTGGACAGGGGGTGGGAGAGTACGCAGTATTTT. Residues: CASSLDRGWESTQYF.

This clonotype was observed many times. The V gene is TRBV20-1, the J gene TRBJ1-1; 9 bases are a match to TRBD1. Trimming at V came to 6 bases and at J to 5 bases, leaving 10 bases not matched to a gene. Germline CDR1 is DFQATT and CDR2 is SNEGSKA (reference sequence). The CDR3 has 14 residues. The CDR3 here is CSARDREEGTEAFF. The CDR3 coding sequence is TGCAGTGCCCGGGACAGGGAGGAGGGGACTGAAGCTTTCTTT.

The chain couples TRBV6-6 to TRBJ2-7, with a weak D call TRBD1 (5 bases). CDR1 is MNHNY, CDR2 SVGAGI, per germline (reference sequence). Trimming cost V 11 bases and J 0 bases, with 14 bases left between them. The CDR3 runs 13 residues. CDR3 DNA: TGTGCCGCCAAAAGGGGCCTCTCCTACGAGCAGTACTTC. The encoded protein is CAAKRGLSYEQYF.

The genes are TRBV4-1 and TRBJ2-5; maybe TRBD1 (7 bases). Looked up from germline, CDR1 is MGHRA and CDR2 is YSYEKL. Trimming cost V 4 bases and J 3 bases, with 18 bases left between them. The CDR3 has 16 residues. The CDR3 coding sequence is TGCGCCAGCAGCCGGTCTTGGAGGGGGCTTAAAGAGACCCAGTACTTC. This translates into CASSRSWRGLKETQYF.

Points on this clonotype: A much larger clone lies a single base off, so this may be a read error. The chain carries TRBV2 and TRBJ1-2, with TRBD1 as a possible D gene (5 bases). V was trimmed by 4 bases and J by 4 bases, leaving 22 bases between them. The CDR3 has 17 amino acids. From germline, CDR1 is SNHLY and CDR2 FYNNEI. CDR3 sequence: CASSGPRQSTLVYGYTF. DNA for the CDR3: TGTGCCAGCAGTGGACCCCGACAGTCCACTCTCGTCTATGGCTACACCTTC.

At least ten counts were recorded for this clonotype. This chain links TRBV12-3 or TRBV12-4 with TRBJ1-6, with D hard to call. This CDR3 has 12 amino acids. Trimming cost V 2 bases and J 11 bases, with 7 bases left between them. In nucleotides, the CDR3 is TGTGCCAGCAGTTTACGTCTCACACCCCTCCACTTT. This codes for CASSLRLTPLHF.

The chain recombines TRBV13 with TRBJ2-7; 9 nucleotides line up with TRBD2. The CDR3 spans 15 residues. Germline loops: CDR1 PRHDT, CDR2 FYEKMQ (reference sequence). V shed 5 bases and J 4 bases; nucleotides not matched to a gene: 9. CDR3 DNA sequence: TGTGCCAGCAGCAAAGCGGGGGGCCAAAGGTACGAGCAGTACTTC. Translated: CASSKAGGQRYEQYF.

About this clonotype itself: Given a much more abundant clone one base away, this may be a read error. This chain uses TRBV10-3 with TRBJ1-1; tentative D call: TRBD1 (6 bases). Per germline, CDR1 ENHRY and CDR2 SYGVKD. CDR3 length: 15 residues. This CDR3 is CASKVEDSTNTEASF. The CDR3 DNA reads as TGTGCCAGCAAGGTAGAGGACAGCACAAACACTGAAGCTTCCTTT.

Notes on this clonotype: One end of the junction is discordant with germline, which a read error may explain. This chain uses TRBV24-1 with TRBJ1-2; D ambiguous. Per germline, CDR1 KGHDR and CDR2 SFDVKD. The CDR3 consists of 14 residues. CDR3 protein: CASSLSGYIYGYTF. The CDR3, as DNA: TGTGCCAGCAGTTTAAGCGGCTACATCTATGGCTACACCTTC.

The chain joins TRBV6-6 to TRBJ2-7, with D tentatively TRBD1 or TRBD2 (6 bases each). The CDR3 runs to 15 residues. Germline V lookup: CDR1 MNHNY, CDR2 SVGAGI (reference sequence). The V gene lost 8 bases and the J gene lost 3 bases, with 20 bases spanning the gap. Here the CDR3 reads CASSPGGDNDYEQYF. CDR3 coding DNA: TGTGCCAGCTCACCTGGAGGGGACAATGACTACGAGCAGTACTTC.

Comment on this clonotype: A much larger clone differs from this one at a single base, so this may be a read error. The genes are TRBV12-3 or TRBV12-4 and TRBJ1-2; a possible D gene is TRBD1 (6 bases). The CDR3 sequence is 14 residues long. The CDR3 region has the DNA TGTGTCAGCAGCCGCGGGGGGGCCCAGTCCTTCTACACCTTC. This encodes CVSSRGGAQSFYTF.

The genes are TRBV29-1 and TRBJ1-1; D is unresolved. Per the germline V gene, CDR1 is SQVTM and CDR2 is ANQGSEA. The germline V and J ends were trimmed by 5 bases and 4 bases, with 17 bases remaining between them. This CDR3 spans 14 amino acids. CDR3 sequence: CSVRETAYGTEAFF. CDR3 in DNA: TGCAGCGTTAGAGAAACGGCTTACGGCACTGAAGCTTTCTTT.

As concerns this clonotype: Compared with germline, one end of the junction differs, possibly owing to a read error. The chain employs TRBV7-9 and TRBJ1-3, with D hard to call. The CDR3 extends over 14 amino acids. Germline lookup yields CDR1 SEHNR and CDR2 FQNEAQ (reference sequence). The chain's CDR3 is CASSLSRTGNTLYF. CDR3 sequence (DNA): TGTGCCAGCAGCTTAAGTAGGACTGGAAACACCTTATATTTT. Supplemented by reference TRBV7-9 and TRBJ1-3, the full variable domain reads DTGVSQNPRHKITKRGQNVTFRCDPISEHNRLYWYRQTLGQGPEFLTYFQNEAQLEKSRLLSDRFSAERPKGSFSTLEIQRTEQGDSAMYLCASSLSRTGNTLYFGEGSWLTVV.

This clonotype has at least ten counts. V and J are TRBV29-1 and TRBJ1-3; D is unclear. In germline, CDR1 is SQVTM, CDR2 ANQGSEA. This CDR3 region has 13 residues. V lost 4 bases to trimming and J lost 3 bases, with 10 bases between them. The CDR3 DNA is TGCAGCGTTGTGAGGGCAGATGGAAACACCATATATTTT. As protein: CSVVRADGNTIYF.